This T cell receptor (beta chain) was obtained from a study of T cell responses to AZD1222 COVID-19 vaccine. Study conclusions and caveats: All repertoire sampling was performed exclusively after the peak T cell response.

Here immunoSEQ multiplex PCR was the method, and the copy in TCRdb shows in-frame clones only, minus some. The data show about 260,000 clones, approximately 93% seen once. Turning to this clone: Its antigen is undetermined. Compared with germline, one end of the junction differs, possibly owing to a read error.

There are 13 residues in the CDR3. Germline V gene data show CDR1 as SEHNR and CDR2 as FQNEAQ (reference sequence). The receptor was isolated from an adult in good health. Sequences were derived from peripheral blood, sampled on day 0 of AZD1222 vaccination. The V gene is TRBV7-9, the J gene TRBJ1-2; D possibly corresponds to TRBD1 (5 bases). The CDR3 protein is CASSLVGGAGYTF. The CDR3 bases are TGTGCCAGCAGTTTAGTGGGGGGAGCTGGCTACACCTTC.